The sequence of this T cell receptor beta chain was determined in a study of PD-L1 blockade in urothelial cancer. As for the study in general: Blood analysis took place 3 weeks (second dose) and 6 weeks after treatment start.

Time point: peripheral blood 6 weeks after treatment start. The table came from immunoSEQ multiplex PCR; TCRdb's copy has only in-frame clones and leaves some out. The sample consists of over 100,000 clones, under 95% of them appearing once. CDR1 is MNHNY, CDR2 SVGAGI, per germline (reference sequence). V lost 7 bases, J lost 3 bases, and 9 bases stayed unmatched. This CDR3 has 15 residues. The sequence was collected from a man aged 55 to 69 with urothelial cancer. The V gene is TRBV6-6, the J gene TRBJ2-5, with TRBD1 identical over 9 bases. The sample consisted of PBMCs, taken around atezolizumab (anti-PD-L1) treatment. CDR3 amino acids: CASTDWGQGKETQYF. In DNA form, the CDR3 reads TGTGCCAGCACCGACTGGGGACAGGGTAAAGAGACCCAGTACTTC.